Listed below are T cell receptor beta chains from one sample, sequenced in a study of prognosis after radiotherapy for stage I lung cancer. TCRdb re-derived calls from the multiplex PCR reads in MiXCR, one entry per CDR3 protein. The profile covers around 26,000 distinct CDR3 sequences, with 46% appearing a single time and about 16% taken by the ten largest. Here the sequenced sample was PBMCs, taken before or after stereotactic body radiation therapy (not recorded which). Source of these receptors: a donor over 45 with non-small cell lung cancer. Each CDR3 is given with its conserved first and last residue. The order of the fields is D gene, J gene, clone size, V gene, CDR3 protein, CDR3 DNA. The D gene is left open where the match is weak. Only part of the rows carry a size: once, few, many, or a class if the clone is expanded.

TRBD2 | TRBJ2-5 | many | TRBV11-3 | CASSQSGSRETQYF | TGTGCCAGCAGTCAGAGCGGGAGCAGAGAGACCCAGTACTTC
NA | TRBJ2-7 | medium-sized | TRBV6-5 | CASSYSAGVTPGYEQYF | TGTGCCAGCAGTTACTCGGCCGGAGTAACACCAGGCTACGAGCAGTACTTC
NA | TRBJ1-4 | NA | TRBV15 | CATRDSAEWVCEKLFF | TGTGCCACCCGCGATAGCGCAGAATGGGTGTGCGAAAAACTGTTTTTT
NA | TRBJ2-3 | many | TRBV4-2 | CASSHQSDTQYF | TGTGCCAGCAGCCACCAGTCAGATACGCAGTATTTT
NA | TRBJ2-3 | many | TRBV15 | CATSQTPSTDTQYF | TGTGCCACCAGCCAGACTCCAAGCACAGATACGCAGTATTTT
TRBD1 | TRBJ1-2 | NA | TRBV18 | CASSPDRGPGYTF | TGTGCCAGCTCACCGGACAGGGGGCCCGGCTACACCTTC
TRBD1 | TRBJ2-7 | many | TRBV7-6 | CASSLVGTGVVEDEQYF | TGTGCCAGCAGCTTAGTGGGGACAGGGGTTGTTGAGGACGAGCAGTACTTC
TRBD2 | TRBJ2-3 | many | TRBV30 | CAWGLAGFADTQYF | TGTGCCTGGGGGCTAGCGGGTTTCGCAGATACGCAGTATTTT
NA | TRBJ2-4 | many | TRBV19 | CASTSRGGAKNIQYF | TGTGCCAGTACCTCTAGAGGGGGAGCCAAAAACATTCAGTACTTC
NA | TRBJ2-7 | many | TRBV11-2 | CASSLYGRAYEQYF | TGTGCCAGCAGCTTATATGGCAGAGCCTACGAGCAGTACTTC
NA | TRBJ1-1 | many | TRBV5-1 | CASSSRRDTEAFF | TGCGCCAGCAGCTCCAGGCGGGACACTGAAGCTTTCTTT
TRBD2 | TRBJ2-7 | medium-sized | TRBV28 | CASSPPGGPRNEQYF | TGTGCCAGCAGTCCCCCGGGAGGGCCGAGGAACGAGCAGTACTTC
TRBD2 | TRBJ2-1 | NA | TRBV5-1 | CASSSFRLAGYNEQFF | TGCGCCAGCAGCTCGTTCAGACTAGCGGGATACAATGAGCAGTTCTTC
NA | TRBJ2-7 | many | TRBV2 | CASSGSFDKAGYEQYF | TGTGCCAGCAGTGGATCGTTTGACAAAGCTGGCTACGAGCAGTACTTC
TRBD1 | TRBJ1-5 | many | TRBV10-3 | CATLYPGTGEQPQHF | TGTGCCACCCTATACCCGGGGACAGGGGAACAGCCCCAGCATTTT
NA | TRBJ2-3 | NA | TRBV12-3/TRBV12-4 | CASKFSQVSTDTQYF | TGTGCCAGCAAGTTTTCGCAGGTTAGCACAGATACGCAGTATTTT
NA | TRBJ1-4 | many | TRBV25-1 | CASSDRRGWGEKLFF | TGTGCCAGCAGTGATCGTCGGGGATGGGGTGAAAAACTGTTTTTT
NA | TRBJ2-3 | many | TRBV5-1 | CASSYTHYLDRTSTDTQYF | TGCGCCAGCAGCTACACTCATTATTTAGACAGGACTAGCACAGATACGCAGTATTTT
NA | TRBJ1-2 | NA | TRBV6-2/TRBV6-3 | CASSRFGGFYGYTF | TGTGCCAGCAGCCGATTCGGGGGATTCTACGGCTACACCTTC
NA | TRBJ2-1 | NA | TRBV18 | CASSPPLASYNGQFF | TGTGCCAGCTCACCACCGCTAGCCTCCTACAATGGGCAGTTCTTC
TRBD1 | TRBJ1-1 | many | TRBV5-1 | CASSKRPGQDILNTEAFF | TGCGCCAGCAGCAAAAGACCGGGACAGGATATATTGAACACTGAAGCTTTCTTT
NA | TRBJ1-1 | NA | TRBV19 | CASSIAWRTKRNTEAFF | TGTGCCAGTAGTATAGCATGGCGTACCAAACGAAACACTGAAGCTTTCTTT
TRBD1 | TRBJ1-1 | once | TRBV6-1 | CASSLDRGNEAFF | TGTGCCAGCAGCCTAGACAGGGGCAATGAAGCTTTCTTT
NA | TRBJ2-7 | NA | TRBV5-1 | CASIVRGEQYF | TGCGCCAGCATAGTCAGGGGCGAGCAGTACTTC
TRBD2 | TRBJ2-1 | many | TRBV13 | CASSWTSGREVYNEQFF | TGTGCCAGCAGCTGGACTAGCGGGAGGGAAGTATACAATGAGCAGTTCTTC
NA | TRBJ1-1 | many | TRBV9 | CASSPGGLEAFF | TGTGCCAGCAGCCCTGGGGGACTTGAAGCTTTCTTT
TRBD1 | TRBJ1-4 | many | TRBV27 | CASRPTDRGWGKLFF | TGTGCCAGCAGACCCACTGACAGGGGGTGGGGAAAACTGTTTTTT
NA | TRBJ1-2 | many | TRBV20-1 | CSAIQGYTF | TGCAGTGCTATACAGGGCTACACCTTC
NA | TRBJ2-7 | medium-sized | TRBV6-1 | CASSEGQTGSYEQYF | TGTGCCAGCAGTGAAGGACAGACGGGGTCCTACGAGCAGTACTTC
NA | TRBJ1-1 | many | TRBV7-3 | CASSWDGGTEAFF | TGTGCCAGCAGCTGGGACGGAGGGACTGAAGCTTTCTTT
TRBD2 | TRBJ2-7 | many | TRBV7-6 | CASSSGGFYEQYF | TGTGCCAGCAGCTCGGGGGGGTTCTACGAGCAGTACTTC
NA | TRBJ1-1 | many | TRBV20-1 | CSARDPASGTEAFF | TGCAGTGCTAGAGACCCCGCCTCGGGCACTGAAGCTTTCTTT